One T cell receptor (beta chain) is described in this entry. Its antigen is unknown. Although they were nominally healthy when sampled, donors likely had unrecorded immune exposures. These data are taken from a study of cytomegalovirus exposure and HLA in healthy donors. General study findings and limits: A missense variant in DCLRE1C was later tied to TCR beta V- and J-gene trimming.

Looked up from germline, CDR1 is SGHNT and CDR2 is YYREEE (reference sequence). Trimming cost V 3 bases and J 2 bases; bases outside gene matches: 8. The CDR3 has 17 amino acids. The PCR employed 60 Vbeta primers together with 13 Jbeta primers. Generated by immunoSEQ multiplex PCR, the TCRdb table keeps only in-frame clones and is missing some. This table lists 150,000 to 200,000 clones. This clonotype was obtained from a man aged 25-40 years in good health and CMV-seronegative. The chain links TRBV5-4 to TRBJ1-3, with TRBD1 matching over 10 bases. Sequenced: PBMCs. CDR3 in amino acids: CASSSRDRGLAGNTIYF. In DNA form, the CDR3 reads TGTGCCAGCAGCTCGAGGGACAGGGGCTTGGCTGGAAACACCATATATTTT.